One sample yielded the 11 T cell receptor beta chains listed below, sequenced in a study of cytomegalovirus exposure and HLA in healthy donors. Some clones are missing from TCRdb's copy, which holds only in-frame ones; the method was immunoSEQ multiplex PCR. The sample lists some 130,000 clones; around 80% were seen once. Sequenced material: PBMCs. These receptors came from a man aged 25 to 40 in good health and CMV-seropositive.

The chain employs TRBV9 and TRBJ1-2; 7 bases fit TRBD1. The V and J ends lost 3 bases and 8 bases, in that order; junction bases with no gene match: 7. The CDR3 has 13 residues. CDR1 and CDR2 (germline): SGDLS, YYNGEE. The CDR3 DNA sequence: TGTGCCAGCAGCGGCCAGACAGGGAACGGCTACACCTTC. This gives the protein CASSGQTGNGYTF.

V and J are TRBV11-2 and TRBJ1-2; D gene uncertain. Germline CDR1 and CDR2: SGHAT and FQNNGV. The CDR3 extends over 13 amino acids. Between the trimmed V and J ends, which lost 3 bases and 8 bases, there was a span of 13 bases. In nucleotides, the CDR3 is TGTGCCAGCAGCTTTGCCGGGTTGATGGGCTACACCTTC. Protein product: CASSFAGLMGYTF.

The table lists this clone with a few counts. This sequence joins TRBV2 and TRBJ1-6; 10 bases are a match to TRBD1. V lost 6 bases to trimming and J lost 8 bases; unmatched junction nucleotides: 4. Germline CDR1 and CDR2: SNHLY and FYNNEI. CDR3 size: 14 residues. The CDR3 nucleotides are TGTGCCAGCAGAAACGACAGGGGGCATTCACCCCTCCACTTT. It specifies CASRNDRGHSPLHF. Variable domain in full (rest from reference TRBV2 and TRBJ1-6): EPEVTQTPSHQVTQMGQEVILRCVPISNHLYFYWYRQILGQKVEFLVSFYNNEISEKSEIFDDQFSVERPDGSNFTLKIRSTKLEDSAMYFCASRNDRGHSPLHFGNGTRLTVT.

In its sample, this clone was seen a few times. The CDR3 loop is CASSRMSGPTYEQYF. The CDR3, as DNA: TGTGCCAGCAGCCGAATGAGCGGGCCTACCTACGAGCAGTACTTC. The rearrangement uses TRBV11-2 and TRBJ2-7; the D gene is possibly TRBD2 (6 bases). Germline CDR1 is SGHAT and CDR2 is FQNNGV. V lost 5 bases and J lost 2, with 16 bases in between. The CDR3 covers 15 residues.

This sequence joins TRBV7-7 and TRBJ1-1; D not certain. This CDR3 contains 13 residues. In germline, CDR1 is SSHAT, CDR2 FNYEAQ (reference sequence). V lost 4 bases, J lost 0 bases, and 6 bases lay in between. The CDR3 DNA is TGTGCCAGCAGCTCGGGTTTGAACACTGAAGCTTTCTTT. This translates into CASSSGLNTEAFF.

The genes are TRBV29-1 and TRBJ2-7, with 11 positions matching TRBD2. The CDR3 is made up of 15 amino acids. Germline trimming cut 7 bases from V and 0 bases from J; bases unmatched to any gene: 8. CDR1 and CDR2 from the germline V gene are SQVTM and ANQGSEA. CDR3 loop: CSAVVGTSGSYEQYF. CDR3 DNA: TGCAGCGCCGTCGTTGGGACTAGCGGCTCCTACGAGCAGTACTTC.

This chain connects TRBV7-3 to TRBJ2-3, with no clear D. Germline V gives CDR1 SGHTA, CDR2 FQGTGA. Trimming removed 0 bases from V and 2 bases from J, with 6 bases in between. This CDR3 region has 14 residues. The CDR3, as DNA: TGTGCCAGCAGCTTAACGGGCGTCACAGATACGCAGTATTTT. Its translation is CASSLTGVTDTQYF.

The chain joins TRBV29-1 to TRBJ2-2; the D is unclear. CDR3 length equals 11 residues. CDR1 and CDR2 (germline): SQVTM, ANQGSEA. Trimming removed 4 bases from V and 7 bases from J, with 7 bases in between. CDR3 nucleotide sequence: TGCAGCGTTGGGTATAGCGGGGAGCTGTTTTTT. It yields the protein CSVGYSGELFF.

The V call is TRBV7-8, the J call TRBJ1-2; D call uncertain. V was clipped by 1 base and J by 5 bases, with 11 bases between them. Looked up from germline, CDR1 is SGHVS and CDR2 is FQNEAQ. This CDR3 contains 14 residues. The CDR3 sequence is CASSLGSAWYGYTF. In nucleotides, the CDR3 is TGTGCCAGCAGCTTAGGGTCCGCGTGGTATGGCTACACCTTC.

DNA for the CDR3: TGTGCCAGCAGTTACTCTCTTAGTAACACTGAAGCTTTCTTT. Protein sequence: CASSYSLSNTEAFF. The rearrangement links TRBV6-6 to TRBJ1-1; D unclear. Trimming took 0 bases from V and 2 from J, leaving 7 bases between them. Germline CDR1 reads MNHNY; CDR2 reads SVGAGI (reference sequence). The CDR3 runs 14 residues.

The chain joins TRBV9 to TRBJ2-1; 10 positions agree with TRBD2. J lost 8 bases, V lost 0 bases, and 11 bases had no gene match. CDR3 length: 17 residues. The germline V gene has CDR1 SGDLS and CDR2 YYNGEE. The CDR3 here is CASSVGVEAGGFHEQFF. CDR3 bases: TGTGCCAGCAGCGTAGGTGTCGAAGCGGGGGGGTTCCATGAGCAGTTCTTC.